This T cell receptor beta chain was observed in a study of cytomegalovirus exposure and HLA in healthy donors. Regarding the study as a whole: Confirmation was obtained in vitro that three CMV-associated chains are specific for CMV antigens. Researchers had no immune exposure information except CMV serostatus available.

It was with 60 Vbeta and 13 Jbeta primers that the PCR ran. This table comes from immunoSEQ multiplex PCR, and its TCRdb copy is limited to in-frame clones, with some not included. The data contain a few hundred thousand clones, 60% to 80% of them seen just once; the ten biggest clones take up under 2%. Comment on this clone: Its cognate antigen is unknown.

This CDR3 has 15 amino acids. Germline V lookup: CDR1 LNHDA, CDR2 SQIVND (reference sequence). These donors counted as nominally healthy when sampled, but unrecorded immune exposures were likely. The source of this sequence is a woman aged 25-40 years in good health and CMV-seronegative. The rearrangement joins TRBV19 to TRBJ2-5; the match to TRBD2 covers 12 bases. The J call may be in error: the DNA end matches TRBJ2-7 better. The sequenced material came from PBMCs. The CDR3 DNA reads as TGTGCCAGTAGTACGGGACTAGCGGGCCCCTACGAGCAGTACTTC. Translating gives CASSTGLAGPYEQYF.